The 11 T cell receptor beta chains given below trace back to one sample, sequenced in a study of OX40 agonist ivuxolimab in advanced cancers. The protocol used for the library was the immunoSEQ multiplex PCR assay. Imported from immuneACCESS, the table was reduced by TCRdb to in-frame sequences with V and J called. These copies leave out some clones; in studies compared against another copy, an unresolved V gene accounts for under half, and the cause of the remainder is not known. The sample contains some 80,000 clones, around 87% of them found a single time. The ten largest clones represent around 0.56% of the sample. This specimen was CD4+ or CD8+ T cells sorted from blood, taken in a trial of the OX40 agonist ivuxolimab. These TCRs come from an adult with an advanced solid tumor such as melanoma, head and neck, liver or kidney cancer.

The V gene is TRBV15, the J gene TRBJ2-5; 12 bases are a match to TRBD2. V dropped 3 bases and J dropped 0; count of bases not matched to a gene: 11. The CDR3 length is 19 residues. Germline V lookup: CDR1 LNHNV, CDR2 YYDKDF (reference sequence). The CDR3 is CATSSRSGTSGLYQETQYF. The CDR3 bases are TGTGCCACCAGCAGTAGGAGCGGGACTAGCGGGTTATACCAAGAGACCCAGTACTTC.

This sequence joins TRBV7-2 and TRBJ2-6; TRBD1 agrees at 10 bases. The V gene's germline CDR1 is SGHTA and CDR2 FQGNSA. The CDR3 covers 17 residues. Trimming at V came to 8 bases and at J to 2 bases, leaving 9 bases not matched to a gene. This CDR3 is CASGRQGAGAGANVLTF. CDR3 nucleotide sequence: TGTGCCAGCGGGCGACAGGGGGCGGGGGCTGGGGCCAACGTCCTGACTTTC. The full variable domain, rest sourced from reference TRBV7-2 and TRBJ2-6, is GAGVSQSPSNKVTEKGKDVELRCDPISGHTALYWYRQSLGQGLEFLIYFQGNSAPDKSGLPSDRFSAERTGGSVSTLTIQRTQQEDSAVYLCASGRQGAGAGANVLTFGAGSRLTVL.

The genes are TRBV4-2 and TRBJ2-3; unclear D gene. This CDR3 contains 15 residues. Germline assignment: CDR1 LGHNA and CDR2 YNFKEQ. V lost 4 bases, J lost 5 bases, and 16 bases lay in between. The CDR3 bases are TGTGCCAGCAGCCCTCAGTGGCCCCTTCTAGATACGCAGTATTTT. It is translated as CASSPQWPLLDTQYF.

The chain's CDR3 is CASSRDPFTPLHF. The CDR3 region has the DNA TGTGCCAGCAGCCGGGACCCCTTCACACCCCTCCACTTT. The V call is TRBV27, the J call TRBJ1-6; D might be TRBD1 (5 bases). Per germline, CDR1 MNHEY and CDR2 SMNVEV (reference sequence). V was shortened by 6 bases and J by 11 bases, with 14 bases between the two germline ends. CDR3 length equals 13 residues.

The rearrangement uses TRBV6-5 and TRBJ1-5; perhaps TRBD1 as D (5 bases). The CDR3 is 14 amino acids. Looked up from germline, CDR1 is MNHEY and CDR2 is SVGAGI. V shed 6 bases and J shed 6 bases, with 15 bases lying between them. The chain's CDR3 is CASSPGRGGQPQHF. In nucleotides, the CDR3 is TGTGCCAGCAGCCCCGGTAGGGGAGGTCAGCCCCAGCATTTT.

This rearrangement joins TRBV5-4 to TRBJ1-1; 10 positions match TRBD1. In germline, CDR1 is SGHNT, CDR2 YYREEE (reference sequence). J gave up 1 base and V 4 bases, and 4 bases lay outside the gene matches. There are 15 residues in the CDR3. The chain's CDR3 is CASSHRTGGNTEAFF. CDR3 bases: TGTGCCAGCAGCCACCGGACAGGGGGGAACACTGAAGCTTTCTTT.

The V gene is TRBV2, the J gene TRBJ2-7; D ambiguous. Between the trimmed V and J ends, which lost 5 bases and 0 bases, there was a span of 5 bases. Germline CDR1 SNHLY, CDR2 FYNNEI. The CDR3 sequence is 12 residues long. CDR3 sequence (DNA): TGTGCCAGCAGTAGGGTCTCCTACGAGCAGTACTTC. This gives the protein CASSRVSYEQYF.

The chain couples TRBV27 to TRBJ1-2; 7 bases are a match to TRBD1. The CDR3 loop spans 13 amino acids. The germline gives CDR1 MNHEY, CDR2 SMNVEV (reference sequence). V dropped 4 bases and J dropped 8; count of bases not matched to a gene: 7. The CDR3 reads CASSSPDRAGYTF. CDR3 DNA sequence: TGTGCCAGCAGTTCTCCCGACAGGGCCGGCTACACCTTC.

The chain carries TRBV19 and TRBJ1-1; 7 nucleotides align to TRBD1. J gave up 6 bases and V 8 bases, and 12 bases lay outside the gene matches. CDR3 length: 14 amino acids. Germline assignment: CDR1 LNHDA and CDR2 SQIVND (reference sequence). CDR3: CASGETGRIAEAFF. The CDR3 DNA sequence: TGTGCCAGTGGAGAGACAGGGCGGATCGCTGAAGCTTTCTTT.

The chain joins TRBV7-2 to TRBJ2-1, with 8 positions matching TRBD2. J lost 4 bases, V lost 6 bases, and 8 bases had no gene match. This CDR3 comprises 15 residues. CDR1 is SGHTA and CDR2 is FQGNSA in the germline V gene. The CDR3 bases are TGTGCCAGCAGGACCGGGACTAGGGTTTACAATGAGCAGTTCTTC. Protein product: CASRTGTRVYNEQFF.

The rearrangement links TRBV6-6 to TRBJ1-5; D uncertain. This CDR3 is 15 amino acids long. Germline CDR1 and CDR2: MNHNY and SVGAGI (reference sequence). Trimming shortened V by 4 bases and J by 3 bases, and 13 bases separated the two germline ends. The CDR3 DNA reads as TGTGCCAGCAGTTTTAGGTACGAACACAATCAGCCCCAGCATTTT. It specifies CASSFRYEHNQPQHF.